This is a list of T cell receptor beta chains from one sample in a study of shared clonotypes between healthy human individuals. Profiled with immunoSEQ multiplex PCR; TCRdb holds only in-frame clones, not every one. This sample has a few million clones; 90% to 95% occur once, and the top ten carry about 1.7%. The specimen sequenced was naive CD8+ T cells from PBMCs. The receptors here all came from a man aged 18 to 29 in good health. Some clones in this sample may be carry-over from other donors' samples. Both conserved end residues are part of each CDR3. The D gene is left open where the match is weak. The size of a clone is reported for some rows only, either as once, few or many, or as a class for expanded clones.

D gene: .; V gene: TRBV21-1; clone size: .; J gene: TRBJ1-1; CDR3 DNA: TGTGCCAGCAGCAAAGTCCCAGTAACGGCCGAAGCTTTCTTT; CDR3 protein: CASSKVPVTAEAFF
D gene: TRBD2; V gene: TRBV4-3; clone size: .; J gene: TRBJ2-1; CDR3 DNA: TGCGCCAGCAGCCAAGAGGGCCCCCGACTAGCGGGAGGGACATACAATGAGCAGTTCTTC; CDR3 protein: CASSQEGPRLAGGTYNEQFF
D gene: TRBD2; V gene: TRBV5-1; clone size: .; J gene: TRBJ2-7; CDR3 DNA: TGCGCCAGCAGCTTGGTGGCTAGCGGTACCTACGAGCAGTACTTC; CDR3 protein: CASSLVASGTYEQYF
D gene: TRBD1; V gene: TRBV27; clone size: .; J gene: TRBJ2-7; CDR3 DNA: TGTGCCAGCAGTGACGTTGGGACAGGGAAATCATACGAGCAGTACTTC; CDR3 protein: CASSDVGTGKSYEQYF
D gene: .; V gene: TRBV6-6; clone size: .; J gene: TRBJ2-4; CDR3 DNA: TGTGCCAGCATTCCGGGAAGAAACATTCAGTACTTC; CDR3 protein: CASIPGRNIQYF
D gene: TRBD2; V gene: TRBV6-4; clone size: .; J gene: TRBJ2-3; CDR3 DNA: TGTGCCAGCAGTGACTCAGCGGGAGGCGATACGCAGTATTTT; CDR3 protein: CASSDSAGGDTQYF
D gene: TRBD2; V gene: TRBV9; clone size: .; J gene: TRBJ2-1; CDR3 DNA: TGTGCCAGCAGCGGGAGCGGGAGCTACAATGAGCAGTTCTTC; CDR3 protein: CASSGSGSYNEQFF
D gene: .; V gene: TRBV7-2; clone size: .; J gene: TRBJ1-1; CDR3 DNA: TGTGCCAGCAGCTACGGGACGTCGAACACTGAAGCTTTCTTT; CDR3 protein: CASSYGTSNTEAFF
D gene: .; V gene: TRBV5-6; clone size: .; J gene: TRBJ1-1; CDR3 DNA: TGTGCCAGCAGCTTGGAGGGCAGGGGAAGGGGTAACACTGAAGCTTTCTTT; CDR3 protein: CASSLEGRGRGNTEAFF
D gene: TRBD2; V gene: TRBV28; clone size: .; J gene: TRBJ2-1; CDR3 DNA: TGTGCCAGCAGAGAAGTAGCGGGAGAACTCTTCAATGAGCAGTTCTTC; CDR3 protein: CASREVAGELFNEQFF
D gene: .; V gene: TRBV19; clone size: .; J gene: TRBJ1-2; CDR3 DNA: TGTGCCAGTAGTACTAGGGACGGCTATAACTATGGCTACACCTTC; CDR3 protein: CASSTRDGYNYGYTF
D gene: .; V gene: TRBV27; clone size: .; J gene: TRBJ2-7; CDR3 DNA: TGTGCCAGGGGGGGGGCGATAGAGCAGTACTTC; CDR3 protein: CARGGAIEQYF
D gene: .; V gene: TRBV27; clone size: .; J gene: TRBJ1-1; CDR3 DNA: TGTGCCAGCAGTTTATTGTTAGGGGGAGGGACTGAAGCTTTCTTT; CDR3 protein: CASSLLLGGGTEAFF
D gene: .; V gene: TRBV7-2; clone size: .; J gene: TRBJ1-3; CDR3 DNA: TGTGCCAGCAGCCCGACCTACACCACTGGAAACACCATATATTTT; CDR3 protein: CASSPTYTTGNTIYF
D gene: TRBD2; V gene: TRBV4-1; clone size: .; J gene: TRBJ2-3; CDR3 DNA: TGCGCCAGCAGCCATACTAGCGGCCACACAGATACGCAGTATTTT; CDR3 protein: CASSHTSGHTDTQYF
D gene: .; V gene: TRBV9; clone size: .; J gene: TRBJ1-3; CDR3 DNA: TGTGCCAGCAGCCCAAACCCCGGGGGAAACACCATATATTTT; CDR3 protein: CASSPNPGGNTIYF
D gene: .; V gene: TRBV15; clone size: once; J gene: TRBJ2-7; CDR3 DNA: TGTGCCACCAGCTCAGGAGTCTCCTACGAGCAGTACTTC; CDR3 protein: CATSSGVSYEQYF
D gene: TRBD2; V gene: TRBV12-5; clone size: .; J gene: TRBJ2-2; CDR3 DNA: TGTGCTAGTGGCCAACCTCAGACTAGCGCAGCGAACACCGGGGAGCTGTTTTTT; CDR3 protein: CASGQPQTSAANTGELFF
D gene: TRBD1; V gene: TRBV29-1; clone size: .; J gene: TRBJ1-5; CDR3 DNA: TGCAGCGTCCAGACAGGGGGCTTGGGACAGCCCCAGCATTTT; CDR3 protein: CSVQTGGLGQPQHF
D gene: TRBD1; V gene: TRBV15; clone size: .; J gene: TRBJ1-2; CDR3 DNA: TGTGCCACCAGCAGAGGACAGGGGATCTATGGCTACACCTTC; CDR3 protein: CATSRGQGIYGYTF
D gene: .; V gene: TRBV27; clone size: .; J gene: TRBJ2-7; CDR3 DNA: TGTGCCAGCAGTACGATCGGACAGACCTCCTACGAGCAGTACTTC; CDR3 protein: CASSTIGQTSYEQYF
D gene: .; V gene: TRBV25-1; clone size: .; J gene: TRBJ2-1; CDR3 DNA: TGTGCCAGCAGGGACCCCCGGCCGAGGGGCAATGAGCAGTTCTTC; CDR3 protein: CASRDPRPRGNEQFF
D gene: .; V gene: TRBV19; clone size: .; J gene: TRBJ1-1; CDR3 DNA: TGTGCCAGTAGTATAAACCGAGTTTTGACTGAAGCTTTCTTT; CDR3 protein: CASSINRVLTEAFF
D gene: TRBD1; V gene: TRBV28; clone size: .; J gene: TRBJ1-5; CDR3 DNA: TGTGCCAGCAGTGCACAGGGGGCCGGCCAGCCCCAGCATTTT; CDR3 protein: CASSAQGAGQPQHF
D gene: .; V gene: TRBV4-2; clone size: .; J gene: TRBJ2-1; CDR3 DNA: TGTGCCAGCAGCCAGCTAGCCGCCGCGGAGAATGAGCAGTTCTTC; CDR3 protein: CASSQLAAAENEQFF
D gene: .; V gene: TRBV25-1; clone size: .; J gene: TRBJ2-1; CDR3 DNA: TGTGCCAGCAGTGGCAATAGTTTCAATGAGCAGTTCTTC; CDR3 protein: CASSGNSFNEQFF
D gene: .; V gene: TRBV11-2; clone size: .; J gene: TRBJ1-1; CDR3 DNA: TGTGCCAGCAGCTTAGGCCGAGTTCTGAACACTGAAGCTTTCTTT; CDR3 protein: CASSLGRVLNTEAFF
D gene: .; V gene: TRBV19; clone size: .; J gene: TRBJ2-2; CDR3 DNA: TGTGCCAGTAGTAACTCGCGGGCGGCAGTCGGGGAGCTGTTTTTT; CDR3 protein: CASSNSRAAVGELFF
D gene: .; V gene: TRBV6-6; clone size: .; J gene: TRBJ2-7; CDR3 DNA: TGTGCCAGCAGTTATTCGGGGCCTTCCTACGAGCAGTACTTC; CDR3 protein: CASSYSGPSYEQYF
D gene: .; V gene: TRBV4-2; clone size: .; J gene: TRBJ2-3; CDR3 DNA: TGTGCCAGCAGCCAAGATCCCGGGGGCCCAGATACGCAGTATTTT; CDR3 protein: CASSQDPGGPDTQYF
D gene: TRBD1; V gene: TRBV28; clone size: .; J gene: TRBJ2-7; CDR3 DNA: TGTGCCAGCAGGCGGACAGGGGCAGGCGAGCAGTACTTC; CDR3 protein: CASRRTGAGEQYF
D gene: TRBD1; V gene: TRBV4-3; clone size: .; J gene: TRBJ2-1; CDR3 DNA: TGCGCCAGCAGCCAAGATGGGACAGGCTACAATGAGCAGTTCTTC; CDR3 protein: CASSQDGTGYNEQFF
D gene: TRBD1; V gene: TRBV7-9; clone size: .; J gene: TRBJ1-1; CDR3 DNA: TGTGCCAGCAGCTTAGACAGGGGTGGTGAAGCTTTCTTT; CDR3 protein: CASSLDRGGEAFF
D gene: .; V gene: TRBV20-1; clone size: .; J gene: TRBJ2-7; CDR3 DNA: TGCAGTGCTAGAGTCCTTGGCGAGCAGTACTTC; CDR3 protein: CSARVLGEQYF
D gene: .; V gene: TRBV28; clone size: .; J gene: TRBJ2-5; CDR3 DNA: TGTGCCAGCAGTTTGGTAAGGGAGGAGACCCAGTACTTC; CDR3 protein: CASSLVREETQYF
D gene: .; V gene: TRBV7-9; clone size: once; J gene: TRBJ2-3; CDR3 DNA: TGTGCCAGCAGCCCTCTAGTGGATACGCAGTATTTT; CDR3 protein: CASSPLVDTQYF
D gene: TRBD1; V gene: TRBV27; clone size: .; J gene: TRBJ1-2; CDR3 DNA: TGTGCCAGCAGTTTGGGGGTGGGGACAGGGTTTGGCGGCTACACCTTC; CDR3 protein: CASSLGVGTGFGGYTF
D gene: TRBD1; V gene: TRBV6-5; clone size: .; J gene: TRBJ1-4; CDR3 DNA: TGTGCCAGCAGTACCTCCCGACAGGGACGGGAAAAACTGTTTTTT; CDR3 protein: CASSTSRQGREKLFF
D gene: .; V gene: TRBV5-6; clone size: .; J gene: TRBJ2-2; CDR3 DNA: TGTGCCAGCAGCTTGTGGAGAACTGCGAACACCGGGGAGCTGTTTTTT; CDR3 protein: CASSLWRTANTGELFF
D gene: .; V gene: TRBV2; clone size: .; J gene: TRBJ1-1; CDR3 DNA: TGTGCCAGCAGTGACAGGCTTTCGACTGAAGCTTTCTTT; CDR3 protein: CASSDRLSTEAFF
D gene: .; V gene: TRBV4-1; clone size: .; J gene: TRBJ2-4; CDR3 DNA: TGCGCCAGCAGCGGTTCAGCGCTAGCCAAAAACATTCAGTACTTC; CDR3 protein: CASSGSALAKNIQYF
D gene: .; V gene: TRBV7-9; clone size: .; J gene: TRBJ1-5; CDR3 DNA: TGTGCCAGCAGCTTAGTAGGGGACAATCAGCCCCAGCATTTT; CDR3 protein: CASSLVGDNQPQHF
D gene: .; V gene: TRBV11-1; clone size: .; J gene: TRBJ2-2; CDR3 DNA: TGTGCCAGCAGCTCCCGGGGGGACAGTTCAACCGGGGAGCTGTTTTTT; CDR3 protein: CASSSRGDSSTGELFF
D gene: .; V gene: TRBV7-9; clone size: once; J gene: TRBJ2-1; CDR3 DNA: TGTGCCAGCAGCTTCATTAATGAGCAGTTCTTC; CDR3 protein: CASSFINEQFF
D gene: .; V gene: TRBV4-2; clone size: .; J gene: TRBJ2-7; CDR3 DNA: TGTGCCAGCAGCCAAGAAGAGAGGAGCGTCTCCTACGAGCAGTACTTC; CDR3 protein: CASSQEERSVSYEQYF
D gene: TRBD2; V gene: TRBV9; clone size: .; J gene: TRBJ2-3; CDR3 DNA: TGTGCCAGCAGCAACAGCGGGAGGGCCAGAGATACGCAGTATTTT; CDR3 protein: CASSNSGRARDTQYF
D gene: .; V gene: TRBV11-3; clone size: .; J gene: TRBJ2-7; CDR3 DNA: TGTGCCAGCAGCTTAGGCGCACGCTACGAGCAGTACTTC; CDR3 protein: CASSLGARYEQYF
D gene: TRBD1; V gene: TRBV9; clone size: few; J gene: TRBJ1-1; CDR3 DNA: TGTGCCAGCAGCGTAGTCCAGGGGGCATCTGAAGCTTTCTTT; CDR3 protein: CASSVVQGASEAFF
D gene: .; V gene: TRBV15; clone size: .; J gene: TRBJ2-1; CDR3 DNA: TGTGCCACCAGCAGAGATGTTAGAAGCGGTCGCGGGAATGAGCAGTTCTTC; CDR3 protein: CATSRDVRSGRGNEQFF
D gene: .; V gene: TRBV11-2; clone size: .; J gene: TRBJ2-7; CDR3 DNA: TGTGCCAGCAGCTTAGGCTGGGGGGGCAGGGCGACCTACGAGCAGTACTTC; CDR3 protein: CASSLGWGGRATYEQYF
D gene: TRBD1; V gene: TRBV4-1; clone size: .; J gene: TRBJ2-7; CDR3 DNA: TGCGCCAGCAGCCACGGGCAGGGGGTGTTCTTGTCCGAGCAGTACTTC; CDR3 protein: CASSHGQGVFLSEQYF
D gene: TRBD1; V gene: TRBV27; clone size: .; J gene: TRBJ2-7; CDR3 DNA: TGTGCCAGCAGTTTCGGACAGGCCGTTGCCTACGAGCAGTACTTC; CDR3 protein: CASSFGQAVAYEQYF
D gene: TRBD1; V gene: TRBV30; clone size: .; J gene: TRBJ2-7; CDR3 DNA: TGTGCCTGGGGTTTAGATCGGACAGGGAACTACGAGCAGTACTTC; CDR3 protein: CAWGLDRTGNYEQYF
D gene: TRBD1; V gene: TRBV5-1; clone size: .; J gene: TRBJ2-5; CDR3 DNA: TGCGCCAGCAGCTTGACAGGGGCGAATCAAGAGACCCAGTACTTC; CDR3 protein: CASSLTGANQETQYF
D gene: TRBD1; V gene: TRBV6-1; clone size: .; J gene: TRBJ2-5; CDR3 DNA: TGTGCCAGCAGTGAAGGGACAGGGCGAGAGACCCAGTACTTC; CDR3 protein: CASSEGTGRETQYF
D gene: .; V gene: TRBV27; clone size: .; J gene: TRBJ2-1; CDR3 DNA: TGTGCCAGCAGCCCCAATCCCAGCTCCTACAATGAGCAGTTCTTC; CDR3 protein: CASSPNPSSYNEQFF
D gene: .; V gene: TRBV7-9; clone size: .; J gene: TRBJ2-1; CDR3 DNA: TGTGCCAGCAGCCCACGAATTAGCGGTAACAATGAGCAGTTCTTC; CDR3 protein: CASSPRISGNNEQFF
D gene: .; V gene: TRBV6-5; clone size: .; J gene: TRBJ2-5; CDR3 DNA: TGTGCCAGCAGTTACGGCACAGAAGAGACCCAGTACTTC; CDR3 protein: CASSYGTEETQYF